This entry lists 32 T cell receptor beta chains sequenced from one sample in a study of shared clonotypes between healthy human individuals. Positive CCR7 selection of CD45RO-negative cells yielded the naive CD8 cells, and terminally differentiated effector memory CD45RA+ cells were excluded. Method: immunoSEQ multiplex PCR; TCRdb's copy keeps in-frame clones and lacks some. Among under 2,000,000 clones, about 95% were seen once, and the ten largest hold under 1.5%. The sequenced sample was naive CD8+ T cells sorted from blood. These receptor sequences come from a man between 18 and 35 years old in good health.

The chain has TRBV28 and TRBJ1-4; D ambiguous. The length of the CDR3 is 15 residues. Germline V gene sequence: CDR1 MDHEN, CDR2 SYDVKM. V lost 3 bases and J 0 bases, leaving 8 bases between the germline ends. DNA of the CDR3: TGTGCCAGCAGTTTCGGGGTCGCAACTAATGAAAAACTGTTTTTT. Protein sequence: CASSFGVATNEKLFF.

DNA of the CDR3: TGTGCCAGCACCTACGGGGGGGGCGGCTCCGGGGAGCTGTTTTTT. Translation gives CASTYGGGGSGELFF. The V gene is TRBV6-6, the J gene TRBJ2-2, with 8 nucleotides matching TRBD2. CDR1 is MNHNY and CDR2 is SVGAGI in the germline V gene (reference sequence). This CDR3 spans 15 amino acids. J was trimmed by 6 bases and V by 7 bases; bases with no gene match: 10.

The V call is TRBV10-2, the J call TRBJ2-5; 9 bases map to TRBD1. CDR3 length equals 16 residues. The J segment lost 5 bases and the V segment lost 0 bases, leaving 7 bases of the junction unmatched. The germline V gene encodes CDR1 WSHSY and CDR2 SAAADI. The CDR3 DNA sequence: TGCGCCAGCAGTGAGTCGAACAGGGGGCTTACGGAGACCCAGTACTTC. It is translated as CASSESNRGLTETQYF.

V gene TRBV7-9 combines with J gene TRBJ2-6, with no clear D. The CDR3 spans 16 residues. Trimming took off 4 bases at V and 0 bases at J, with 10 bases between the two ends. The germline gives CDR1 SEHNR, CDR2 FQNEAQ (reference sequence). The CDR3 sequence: CASSSTRISGANVLTF. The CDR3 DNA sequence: TGTGCCAGCAGCTCTACCAGAATCTCTGGGGCCAACGTCCTGACTTTC.

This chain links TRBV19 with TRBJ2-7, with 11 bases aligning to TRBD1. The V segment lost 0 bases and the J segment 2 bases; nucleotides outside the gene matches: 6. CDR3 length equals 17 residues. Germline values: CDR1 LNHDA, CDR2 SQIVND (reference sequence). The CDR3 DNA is TGTGCCAGTAGTATAGATTTCCCGGGACAGGGGGCCTACGAGCAGTACTTC. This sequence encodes CASSIDFPGQGAYEQYF. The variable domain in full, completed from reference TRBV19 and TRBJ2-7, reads DGGITQSPKYLFRKEGQNVTLSCEQNLNHDAMYWYRQDPGQGLRLIYYSQIVNDFQKGDIAEGYSVSREKKESFPLTVTSAQKNPTAFYLCASSIDFPGQGAYEQYFGPGTRLTVT.

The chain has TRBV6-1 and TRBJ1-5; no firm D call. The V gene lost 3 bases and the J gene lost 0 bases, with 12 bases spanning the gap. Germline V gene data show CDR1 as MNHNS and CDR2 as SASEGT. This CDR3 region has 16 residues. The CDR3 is CASSEPNSYSNQPQHF. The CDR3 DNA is TGTGCCAGCAGTGAGCCTAACAGCTATAGCAATCAGCCCCAGCATTTT.

In DNA form, the CDR3 reads TGTGCCAGCAGCACCATGGTTAGCGGGCACGAGCAGTACTTC. Translation: CASSTMVSGHEQYF. The chain uses TRBV7-6 and TRBJ2-7; 7 nucleotides align to TRBD2. Unmatched junction bases numbered 9, after V lost 5 bases and J lost 5 bases. Germline CDR1 reads SGHVS; CDR2 reads FNYEAQ. CDR3 size: 14 residues.

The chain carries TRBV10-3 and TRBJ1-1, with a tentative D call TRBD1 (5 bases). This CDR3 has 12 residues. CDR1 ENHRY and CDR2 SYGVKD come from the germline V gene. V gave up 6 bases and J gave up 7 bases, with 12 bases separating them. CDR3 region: CAIRGTEDEAFF. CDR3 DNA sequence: TGTGCCATCAGGGGGACCGAAGATGAAGCTTTCTTT.

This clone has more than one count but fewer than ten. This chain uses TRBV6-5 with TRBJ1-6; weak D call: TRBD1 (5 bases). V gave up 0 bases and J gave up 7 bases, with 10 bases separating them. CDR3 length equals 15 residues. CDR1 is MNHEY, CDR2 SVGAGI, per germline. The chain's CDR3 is CASSYSGRDNSPLHF. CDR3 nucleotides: TGTGCCAGCAGTTACTCAGGCAGGGACAATTCACCCCTCCACTTT.

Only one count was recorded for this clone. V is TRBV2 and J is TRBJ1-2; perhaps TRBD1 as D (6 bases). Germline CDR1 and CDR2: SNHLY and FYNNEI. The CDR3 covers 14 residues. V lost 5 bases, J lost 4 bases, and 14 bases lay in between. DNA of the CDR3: TGTGCCAGCAGTCCTCAAGGGGGGGTCTATGGCTACACCTTC. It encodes CASSPQGGVYGYTF.

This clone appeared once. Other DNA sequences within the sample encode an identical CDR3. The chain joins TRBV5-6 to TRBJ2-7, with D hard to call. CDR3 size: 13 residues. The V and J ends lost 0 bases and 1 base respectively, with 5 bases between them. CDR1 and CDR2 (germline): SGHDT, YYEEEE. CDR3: CASSLVQSYEQYF. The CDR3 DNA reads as TGTGCCAGCAGCTTGGTACAGTCCTACGAGCAGTACTTC.

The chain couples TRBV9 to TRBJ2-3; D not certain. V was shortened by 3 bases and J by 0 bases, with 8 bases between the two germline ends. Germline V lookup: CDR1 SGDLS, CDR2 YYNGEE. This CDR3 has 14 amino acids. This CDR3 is CASSGASSTDTQYF. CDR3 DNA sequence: TGTGCCAGCAGCGGGGCCTCTAGCACAGATACGCAGTATTTT.

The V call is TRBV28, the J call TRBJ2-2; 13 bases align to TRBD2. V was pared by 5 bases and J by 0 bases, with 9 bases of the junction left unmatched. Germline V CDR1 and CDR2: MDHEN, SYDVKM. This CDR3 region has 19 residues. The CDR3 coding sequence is TGTGCCAGCAGTAAAGGACTAGCGGGGGACCTTTCGAACACCGGGGAGCTGTTTTTT. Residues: CASSKGLAGDLSNTGELFF.

This CDR3 is CASSFPGASSYNEQFF. CDR3 coding DNA: TGTGCCAGCAGCTTCCCGGGGGCGAGCTCCTACAATGAGCAGTTCTTC. V usage is TRBV7-9 and J usage is TRBJ2-1; D is tentatively TRBD1 or TRBD2 (6 bases each). V lost 3 bases, J lost 0 bases, and 12 bases lay in between. From germline, CDR1 is SEHNR and CDR2 FQNEAQ (reference sequence). The CDR3 runs 16 residues.

In DNA form, the CDR3 reads TGTGCCAGCAGCGCCCGGACTAAGAACACCGGGGAGCTGTTTTTT. Its protein product is CASSARTKNTGELFF. The chain links TRBV13 to TRBJ2-2; maybe TRBD2 (6 bases). Trimming stripped 5 bases from V and 1 base from J, with 11 bases between. The germline CDR1 and CDR2 sequences are PRHDT and FYEKMQ (reference sequence). The CDR3 extends over 15 amino acids.

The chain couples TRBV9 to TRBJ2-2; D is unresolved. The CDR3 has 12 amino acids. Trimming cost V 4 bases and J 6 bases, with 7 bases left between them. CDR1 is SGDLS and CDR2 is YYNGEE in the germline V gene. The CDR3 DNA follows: TGTGCCAGCAGCCTAAGGGCCGGGGAGCTGTTTTTT. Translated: CASSLRAGELFF.

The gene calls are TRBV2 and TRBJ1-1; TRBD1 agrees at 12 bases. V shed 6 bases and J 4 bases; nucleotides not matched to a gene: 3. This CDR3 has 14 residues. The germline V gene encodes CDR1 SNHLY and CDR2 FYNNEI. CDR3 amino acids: CASSWDRGPTEAFF. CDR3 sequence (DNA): TGTGCCAGCAGCTGGGACAGGGGGCCCACTGAAGCTTTCTTT.

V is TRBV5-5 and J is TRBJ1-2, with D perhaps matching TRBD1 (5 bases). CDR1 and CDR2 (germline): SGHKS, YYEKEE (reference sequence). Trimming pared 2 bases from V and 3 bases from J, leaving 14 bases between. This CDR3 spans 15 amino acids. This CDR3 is CASSFARVAHYGYTF. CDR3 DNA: TGTGCCAGCAGCTTCGCCAGGGTGGCCCACTATGGCTACACCTTC.

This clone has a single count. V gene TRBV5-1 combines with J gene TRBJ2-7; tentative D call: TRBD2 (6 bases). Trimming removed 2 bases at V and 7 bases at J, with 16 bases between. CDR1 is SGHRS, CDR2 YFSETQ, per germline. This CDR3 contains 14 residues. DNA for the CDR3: TGCGCCAGCAGCTTCCGGGACTTCCTCGCAGAGCAGTACTTC. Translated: CASSFRDFLAEQYF. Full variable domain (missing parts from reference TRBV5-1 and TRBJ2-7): KAGVTQTPRYLIKTRGQQVTLSCSPISGHRSVSWYQQTPGQGLQFLFEYFSETQRNKGNFPGRFSGRQFSNSRSEMNVSTLELGDSALYLCASSFRDFLAEQYFGPGTRLTVT.

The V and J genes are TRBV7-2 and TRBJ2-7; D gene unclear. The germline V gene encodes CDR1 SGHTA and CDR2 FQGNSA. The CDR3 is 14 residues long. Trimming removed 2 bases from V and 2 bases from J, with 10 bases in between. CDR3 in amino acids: CASSLIGRTYEQYF. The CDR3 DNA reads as TGTGCCAGCAGCTTAATAGGTCGGACCTACGAGCAGTACTTC.

The CDR3 coding sequence is TGTGCCAGCAGCCTTAGGACAACTGATACGCAGTATTTT. This encodes CASSLRTTDTQYF. The rearrangement links TRBV11-2 to TRBJ2-3, with a weak D call TRBD1 (5 bases). Germline V gene data show CDR1 as SGHAT and CDR2 as FQNNGV. The CDR3 spans 13 residues. V was shortened by 5 bases and J by 6 bases, with 12 bases between the two germline ends.

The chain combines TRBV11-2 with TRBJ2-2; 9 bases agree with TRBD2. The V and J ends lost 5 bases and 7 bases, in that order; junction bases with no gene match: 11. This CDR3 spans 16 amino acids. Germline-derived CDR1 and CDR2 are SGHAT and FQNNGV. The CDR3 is CASSITVAGEDGELFF. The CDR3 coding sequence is TGTGCCAGCAGCATAACGGTAGCGGGAGAGGACGGGGAGCTGTTTTTT.

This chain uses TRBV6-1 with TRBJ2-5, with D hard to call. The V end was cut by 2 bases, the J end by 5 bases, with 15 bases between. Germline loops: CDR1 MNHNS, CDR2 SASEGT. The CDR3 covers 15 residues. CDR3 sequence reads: CASSENENLRETQYF. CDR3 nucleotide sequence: TGTGCCAGCAGTGAAAACGAAAATCTTCGGGAGACCCAGTACTTC.

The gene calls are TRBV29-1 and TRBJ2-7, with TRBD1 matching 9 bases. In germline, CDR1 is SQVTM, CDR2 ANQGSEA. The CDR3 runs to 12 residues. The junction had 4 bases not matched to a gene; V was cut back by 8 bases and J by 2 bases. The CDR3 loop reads CSIRQGAYEQYF. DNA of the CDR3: TGCAGCATTAGACAGGGGGCCTACGAGCAGTACTTC.

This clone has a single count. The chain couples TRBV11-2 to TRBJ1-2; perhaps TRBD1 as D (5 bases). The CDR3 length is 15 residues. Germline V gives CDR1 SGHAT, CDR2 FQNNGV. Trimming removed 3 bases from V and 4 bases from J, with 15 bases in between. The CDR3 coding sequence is TGTGCCAGCAGCTTGGATCCACAGGAATTCTATGGCTACACCTTC. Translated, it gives CASSLDPQEFYGYTF.

The CDR3 sequence is CASRPGTFGQETQYF. DNA of the CDR3: TGTGCCAGCAGACCAGGGACATTCGGTCAGGAGACCCAGTACTTC. The chain carries TRBV14 and TRBJ2-5, with D possibly matching TRBD1 (6 bases). This CDR3 is 15 amino acids long. Germline V gives CDR1 SGHDN, CDR2 FVKESK. V lost 6 bases and J lost 5, with 19 bases in between.

In nucleotides, the CDR3 is TGTGCCAGCAGCCAGATCACAGAGCAAGATTACAATGAGCAGTTCTTC. Translated, it gives CASSQITEQDYNEQFF. The J gene is TRBJ2-1, the V gene TRBV28; D is unclear. This CDR3 is 16 amino acids long. Germline values: CDR1 MDHEN, CDR2 SYDVKM. The V and J ends lost 6 bases and 4 bases respectively, with 19 bases between them.

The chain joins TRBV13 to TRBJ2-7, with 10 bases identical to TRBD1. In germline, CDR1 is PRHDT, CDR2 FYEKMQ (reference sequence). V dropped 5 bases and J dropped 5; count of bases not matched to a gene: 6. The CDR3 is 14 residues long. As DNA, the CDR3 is TGTGCCAGCAGCCTTGGGACAGGGGCGGACGAGCAGTACTTC. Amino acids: CASSLGTGADEQYF. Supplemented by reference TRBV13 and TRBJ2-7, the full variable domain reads AAGVIQSPRHLIKEKRETATLKCYPIPRHDTVYWYQQGPGQDPQFLISFYEKMQSDKGSIPDRFSAQQFSDYHSELNMSSLELGDSALYFCASSLGTGADEQYFGPGTRLTVT.

This chain's CDR3 is CAWSADGEQYF. CDR3 nucleotides: TGTGCCTGGAGTGCCGACGGCGAGCAGTACTTC. The rearrangement joins TRBV30 to TRBJ2-7, with D unresolved. CDR3 length: 11 amino acids. CDR1 GTSNPN and CDR2 SVGIG come from the germline V gene (reference sequence). Trimming stripped 1 base from V and 6 bases from J, with 7 bases between.

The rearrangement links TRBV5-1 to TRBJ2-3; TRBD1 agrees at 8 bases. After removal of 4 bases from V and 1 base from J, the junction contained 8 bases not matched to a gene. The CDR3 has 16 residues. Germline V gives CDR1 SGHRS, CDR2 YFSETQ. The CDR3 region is CASSTRTGRGTDTQYF. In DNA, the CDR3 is TGCGCCAGCAGCACCCGGACAGGGAGAGGCACAGATACGCAGTATTTT.

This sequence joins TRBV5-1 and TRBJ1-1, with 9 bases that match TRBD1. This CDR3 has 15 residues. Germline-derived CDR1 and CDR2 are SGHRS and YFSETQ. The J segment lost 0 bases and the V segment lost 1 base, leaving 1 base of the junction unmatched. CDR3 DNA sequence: TGCGCCAGCAGCTTGAGGACAGGGGTGAACACTGAAGCTTTCTTT. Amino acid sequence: CASSLRTGVNTEAFF.

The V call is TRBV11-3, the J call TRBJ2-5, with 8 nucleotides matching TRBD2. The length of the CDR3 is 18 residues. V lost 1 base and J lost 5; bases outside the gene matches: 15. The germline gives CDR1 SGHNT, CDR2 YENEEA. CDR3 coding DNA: TGTGCCAGCAGCTTAGTAGGAAGAGGTCGGGAGGGATCCGAGACCCAGTACTTC. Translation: CASSLVGRGREGSETQYF.